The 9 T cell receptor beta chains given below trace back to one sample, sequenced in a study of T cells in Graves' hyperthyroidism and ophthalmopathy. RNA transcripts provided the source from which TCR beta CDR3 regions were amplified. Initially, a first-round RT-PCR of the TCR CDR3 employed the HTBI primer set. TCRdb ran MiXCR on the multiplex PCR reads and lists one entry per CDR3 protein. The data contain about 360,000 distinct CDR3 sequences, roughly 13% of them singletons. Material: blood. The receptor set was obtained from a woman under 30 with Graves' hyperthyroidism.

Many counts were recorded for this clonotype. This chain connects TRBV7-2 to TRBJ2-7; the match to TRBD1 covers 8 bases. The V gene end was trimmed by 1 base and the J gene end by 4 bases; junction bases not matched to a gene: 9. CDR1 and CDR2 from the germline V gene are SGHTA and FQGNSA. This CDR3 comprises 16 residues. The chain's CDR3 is CASSLGPTGTGYEQYF. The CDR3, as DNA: TGTGCCAGCAGCTTAGGCCCGACAGGGACAGGTTACGAGCAGTACTTC.

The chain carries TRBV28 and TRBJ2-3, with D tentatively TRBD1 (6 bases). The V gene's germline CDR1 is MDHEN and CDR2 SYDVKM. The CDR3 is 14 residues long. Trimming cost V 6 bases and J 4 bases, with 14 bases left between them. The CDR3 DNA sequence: TGTGCCAGCAGACCTACAGGGTATCCAGATACGCAGTATTTT. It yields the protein CASRPTGYPDTQYF. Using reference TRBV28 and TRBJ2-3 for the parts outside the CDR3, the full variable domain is DVKVTQSSRYLVKRTGEKVFLECVQDMDHENMFWYRQDPGLGLRLIYFSYDVKMKEKGDIPEGYSVSREKKERFSLILESASTNQTSMYLCASRPTGYPDTQYFGPGTRLTVL.

CDR3 sequence reads: CASSRASGSYHGDTQYF. For the CDR3, the DNA is TGTGCCAGTAGTCGGGCTAGCGGGAGTTATCACGGGGATACGCAGTATTTT. The V call is TRBV19, the J call TRBJ2-3, with 10 positions matching TRBD2. The germline CDR1 and CDR2 sequences are LNHDA and SQIVND (reference sequence). The V segment lost 5 bases and the J segment 6 bases; nucleotides outside the gene matches: 14. CDR3 length equals 17 residues. The whole variable domain, filled in from reference TRBV19 and TRBJ2-3, reads DGGITQSPKYLFRKEGQNVTLSCEQNLNHDAMYWYRQDPGQGLRLIYYSQIVNDFQKGDIAEGYSVSREKKESFPLTVTSAQKNPTAFYLCASSRASGSYHGDTQYFGPGTRLTVL.

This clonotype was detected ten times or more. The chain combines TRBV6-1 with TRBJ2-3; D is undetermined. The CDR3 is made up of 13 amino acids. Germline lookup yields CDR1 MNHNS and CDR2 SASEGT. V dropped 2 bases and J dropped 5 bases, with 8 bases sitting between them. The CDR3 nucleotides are TGTGCCAGCAGTGAAAGAGGAGAAGATACGCAGTATTTT. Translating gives CASSERGEDTQYF.

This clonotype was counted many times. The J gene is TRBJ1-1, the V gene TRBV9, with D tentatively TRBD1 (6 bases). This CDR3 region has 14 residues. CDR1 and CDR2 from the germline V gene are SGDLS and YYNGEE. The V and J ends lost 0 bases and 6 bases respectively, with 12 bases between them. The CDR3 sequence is CASSVGGASAEAFF. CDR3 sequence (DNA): TGTGCCAGCAGCGTAGGGGGGGCGTCCGCTGAAGCTTTCTTT. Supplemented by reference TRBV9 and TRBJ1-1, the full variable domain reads DSGVTQTPKHLITATGQRVTLRCSPRSGDLSVYWYQQSLDQGLQFLIQYYNGEERAKGNILERFSAQQFPDLHSELNLSSLELGDSALYFCASSVGGASAEAFFGQGTRLTVV.

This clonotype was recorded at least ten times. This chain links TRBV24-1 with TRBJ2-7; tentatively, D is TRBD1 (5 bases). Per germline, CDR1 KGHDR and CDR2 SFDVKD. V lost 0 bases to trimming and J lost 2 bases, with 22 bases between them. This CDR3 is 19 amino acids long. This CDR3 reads CATSDLQSPPRVPTYEQYF. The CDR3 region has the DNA TGTGCCACCAGTGATTTGCAGTCCCCCCCCAGGGTCCCAACCTACGAGCAGTACTTC.

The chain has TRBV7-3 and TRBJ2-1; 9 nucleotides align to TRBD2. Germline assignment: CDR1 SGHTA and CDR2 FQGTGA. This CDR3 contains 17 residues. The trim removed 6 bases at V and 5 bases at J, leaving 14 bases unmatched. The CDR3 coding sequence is TGTGCCAGCAGTTCGCAGCCCGGGACTAGCTACAACAATGAGCAGTTCTTC. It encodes CASSSQPGTSYNNEQFF.

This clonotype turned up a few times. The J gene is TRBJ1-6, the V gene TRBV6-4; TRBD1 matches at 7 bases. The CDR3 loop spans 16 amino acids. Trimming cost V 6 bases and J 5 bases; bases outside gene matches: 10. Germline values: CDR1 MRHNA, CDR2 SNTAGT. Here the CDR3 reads CASSLGQVGHNSPLHF. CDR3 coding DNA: TGTGCCAGCAGCTTAGGACAGGTTGGGCATAATTCACCCCTCCACTTT.

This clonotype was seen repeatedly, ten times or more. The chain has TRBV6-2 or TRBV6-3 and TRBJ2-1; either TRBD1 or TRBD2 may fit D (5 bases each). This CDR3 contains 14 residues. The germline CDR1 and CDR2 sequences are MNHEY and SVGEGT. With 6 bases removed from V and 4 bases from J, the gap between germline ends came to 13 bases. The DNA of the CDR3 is TGTGCCAGCAGGAAGGGGCCGGGATACAATGAGCAGTTCTTC. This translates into CASRKGPGYNEQFF.